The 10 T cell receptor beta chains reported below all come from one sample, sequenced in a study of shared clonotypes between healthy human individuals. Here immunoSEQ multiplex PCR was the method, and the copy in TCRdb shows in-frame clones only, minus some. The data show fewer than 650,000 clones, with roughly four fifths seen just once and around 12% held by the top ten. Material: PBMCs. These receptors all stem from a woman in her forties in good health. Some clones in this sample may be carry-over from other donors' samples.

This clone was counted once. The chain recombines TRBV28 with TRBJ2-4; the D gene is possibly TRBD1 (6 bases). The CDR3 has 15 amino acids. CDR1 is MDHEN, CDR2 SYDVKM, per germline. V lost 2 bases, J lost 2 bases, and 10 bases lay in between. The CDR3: CASSLRGLTKNIQYF. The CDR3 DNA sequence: TGTGCCAGCAGTTTAAGGGGGTTAACCAAAAACATTCAGTACTTC.

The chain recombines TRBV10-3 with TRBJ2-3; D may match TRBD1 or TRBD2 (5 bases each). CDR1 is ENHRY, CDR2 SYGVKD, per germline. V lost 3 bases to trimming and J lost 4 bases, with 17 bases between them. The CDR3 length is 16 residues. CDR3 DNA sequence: TGTGCCATCAGTGAACGGGACCCTCGAGCAGCAGATACGCAGTATTTT. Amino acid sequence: CAISERDPRAADTQYF.

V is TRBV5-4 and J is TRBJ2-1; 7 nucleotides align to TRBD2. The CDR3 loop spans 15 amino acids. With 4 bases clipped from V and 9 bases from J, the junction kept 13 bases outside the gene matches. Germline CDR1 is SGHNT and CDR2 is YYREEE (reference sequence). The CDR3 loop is CASSPGTNLYGEQFF. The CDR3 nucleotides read TGTGCCAGCAGCCCCGGGACTAACCTCTACGGTGAGCAGTTCTTC.

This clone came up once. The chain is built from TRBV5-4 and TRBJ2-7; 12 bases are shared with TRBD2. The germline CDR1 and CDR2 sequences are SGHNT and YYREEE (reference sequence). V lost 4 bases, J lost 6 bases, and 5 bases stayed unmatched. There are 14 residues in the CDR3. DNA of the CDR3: TGTGCCAGCAGCGCCGGACTAGCGGGGCTCGAGCAGTACTTC. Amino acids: CASSAGLAGLEQYF.

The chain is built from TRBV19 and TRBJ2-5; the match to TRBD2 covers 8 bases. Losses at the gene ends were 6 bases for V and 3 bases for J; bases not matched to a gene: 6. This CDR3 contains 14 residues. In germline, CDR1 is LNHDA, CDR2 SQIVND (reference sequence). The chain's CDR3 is CASSTAGGEETQYF. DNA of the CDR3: TGTGCCAGTAGCACCGCGGGGGGAGAAGAGACCCAGTACTTC.

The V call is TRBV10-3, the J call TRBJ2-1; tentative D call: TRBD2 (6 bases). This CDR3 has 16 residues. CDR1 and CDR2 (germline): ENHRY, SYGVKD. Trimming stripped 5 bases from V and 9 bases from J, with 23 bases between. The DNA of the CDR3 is TGTGCCATCAGTTTCCCCGCCGACCGCTCGACTAGTGAGCAGTTCTTC. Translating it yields CAISFPADRSTSEQFF.

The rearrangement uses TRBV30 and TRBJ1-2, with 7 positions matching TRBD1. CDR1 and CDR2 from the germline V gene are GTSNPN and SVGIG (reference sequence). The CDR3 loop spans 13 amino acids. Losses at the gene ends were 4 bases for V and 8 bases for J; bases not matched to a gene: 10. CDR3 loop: CAWTATGSGGYTF. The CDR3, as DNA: TGTGCCTGGACTGCGACAGGGTCGGGCGGCTACACCTTC.

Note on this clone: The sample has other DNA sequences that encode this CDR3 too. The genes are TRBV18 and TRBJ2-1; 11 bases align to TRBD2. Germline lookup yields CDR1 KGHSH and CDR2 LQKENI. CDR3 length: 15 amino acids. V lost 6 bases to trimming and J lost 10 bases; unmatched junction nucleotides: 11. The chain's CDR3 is CASSPPTSGRGEQFF. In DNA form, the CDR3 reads TGTGCCAGCTCCCCCCCCACTAGCGGGAGAGGAGAGCAGTTCTTC.

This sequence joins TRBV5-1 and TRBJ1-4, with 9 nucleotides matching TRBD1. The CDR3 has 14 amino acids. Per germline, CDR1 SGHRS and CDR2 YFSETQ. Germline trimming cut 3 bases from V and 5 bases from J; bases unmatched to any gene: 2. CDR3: CASSYGTGNEKLFF. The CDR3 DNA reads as TGCGCCAGCAGCTACGGGACAGGGAATGAAAAACTGTTTTTT.

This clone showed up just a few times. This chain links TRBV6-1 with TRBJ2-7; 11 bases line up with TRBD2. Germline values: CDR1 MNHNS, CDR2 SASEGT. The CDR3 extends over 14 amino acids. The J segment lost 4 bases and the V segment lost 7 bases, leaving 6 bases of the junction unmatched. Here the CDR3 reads CASTAGTSGYEQYF. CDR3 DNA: TGTGCCAGCACAGCCGGGACTAGCGGATACGAGCAGTACTTC.